This TCR beta chain was sequenced during a study of blood T cell repertoires in COVID-19. Study context: Sources were T cells, B-cell-depleted T cells, or PBMCs; the material itself was cDNA or gDNA.

Allocation to cohorts depended on clinical history reported by the participants. Each recovered donor of Cohort 3 presented with two negative PCRs, clearance, or symptom resolution. The table lists this clone with a count of one. Libraries were prepared by immunoSEQ multiplex PCR; TCRdb keeps only in-frame clonotypes and omits some of them. In the table there are 300,000 to 350,000 clones, about nine tenths of which are singletons. Deletions cut 3 bases from V and 11 bases from J, with 13 bases between. The length of the CDR3 is 13 residues. The sequencing sample was made of PBMCs or T cells enriched from blood (not recorded which). The TCR originated in a woman in her late teens or twenties who had recovered from COVID-19. The rearrangement links TRBV12-3 or TRBV12-4 to TRBJ1-4; D remains ambiguous. CDR3 DNA: TGTGCCAGCAGTTTTAGTGCGGGAGGCAAACTGTTTTTT. As protein: CASSFSAGGKLFF.